This T cell receptor beta chain was recovered during a study of blood T cell repertoires in COVID-19. Study-level information: PBMCs, B-cell-depleted T cells, or T cells were the source of the cDNA or gDNA that made up the material.

Authors' processing steps: Amplification of reference gene primers was used by the study to estimate nucleated cell counts. The protocol was immunoSEQ multiplex PCR, while the TCRdb copy is restricted to in-frame clones and leaves out a portion. Clone size and V and J calls were adopted from that table, with D and trimming inferred from the DNA. Altogether roughly 60,000 clones are present, roughly 90% being singletons, with the ten largest covering roughly 6.2%. This clone turned up a few times. The V end was cut by 11 bases, the J end by 3 bases, with 14 bases between. The CDR3 sequence is 14 residues long. The germline V gene has CDR1 SNHLY and CDR2 FYNNEI.

The J gene is TRBJ1-6, the V gene TRBV2, with D unclear. Sequencing was done on a sample of peripheral blood. The sequence was obtained from a human donor in a cohort sampled during active COVID-19. CDR3 residues: CASGRESYNSPLHF. Here the CDR3 DNA reads TGTGCCTCCGGGAGGGAGAGCTATAATTCACCCCTCCACTTT.